The 13 T cell receptor beta chains below all came from one sample that was sequenced in a study of blood T cell repertoires in COVID-19. The repertoire was sequenced with immunoSEQ multiplex PCR; TCRdb's copy has only in-frame clones and lacks some. The sample has about 230,000 clones, around four fifths seen once. What was sequenced was peripheral blood. The receptors were gathered from a man aged 35-49 years with active or convalescent COVID-19.

The V and J genes are TRBV6-5 and TRBJ2-5, with a weak D call TRBD2 (5 bases). This CDR3 is 14 amino acids long. Germline loops: CDR1 MNHEY, CDR2 SVGAGI. V was clipped by 6 bases and J by 2 bases, with 13 bases between them. The CDR3 here is CASRRGLTQETQYF. In DNA, the CDR3 is TGTGCCAGCAGACGCGGACTGACGCAAGAGACCCAGTACTTC.

This chain uses TRBV9 with TRBJ1-5; tentative D call: TRBD1 (6 bases). V was trimmed by 0 bases and J by 1 base, leaving 8 bases between them. This CDR3 spans 15 amino acids. The germline V gene has CDR1 SGDLS and CDR2 YYNGEE. The CDR3 DNA follows: TGTGCCAGCAGCGTAGCTGGGGGCAGCAATCAGCCCCAGCATTTT. As protein: CASSVAGGSNQPQHF. Looking up the rest from reference TRBV9 and TRBJ1-5 gives the full variable domain: DSGVTQTPKHLITATGQRVTLRCSPRSGDLSVYWYQQSLDQGLQFLIQYYNGEERAKGNILERFSAQQFPDLHSELNLSSLELGDSALYFCASSVAGGSNQPQHFGDGTRLSIL.

V usage is TRBV6-5 and J usage is TRBJ2-5; D may be TRBD2 (5 bases). Germline assignment: CDR1 MNHEY and CDR2 SVGAGI. Deletions cut 0 bases from V and 5 bases from J, with 16 bases between. The CDR3 has 16 residues. The CDR3 loop is CASSYSSLRGSETQYF. The CDR3 DNA reads TGTGCCAGCAGTTACTCGAGTCTACGGGGATCGGAGACCCAGTACTTC.

The rearrangement joins TRBV11-3 to TRBJ2-1; 9 nucleotides agree with TRBD1. The CDR3 has 15 residues. Germline CDR1 reads SGHNT; CDR2 reads YENEEA. With 4 bases clipped from V and 7 bases from J, the junction kept 8 bases outside the gene matches. The CDR3 DNA reads as TGTGCCAGCAGCTCCGAACAGGGGGCAGGTAATGAGCAGTTCTTC. This gives the protein CASSSEQGAGNEQFF. Full variable domain (remainder filled in from reference TRBV11-3 and TRBJ2-1): EAGVVQSPRYKIIEKKQPVAFWCNPISGHNTLYWYLQNLGQGPELLIRYENEEAVDDSQLPKDRFSAERLKGVDSTLKIQPAELGDSAVYLCASSSEQGAGNEQFFGPGTRLTVL.

This clone was seen a single time. The chain recombines TRBV6-6 with TRBJ1-3; 9 bases line up with TRBD1. V trimming: 2 bases; J trimming: 4 bases; junction bases outside the gene matches: 6. Germline lookup yields CDR1 MNHNY and CDR2 SVGAGI (reference sequence). The CDR3 extends over 16 amino acids. As DNA, the CDR3 is TGTGCCAGCAGTTACGAACAGGGGGCGAAGGGAAACACCATATATTTT. Its translation: CASSYEQGAKGNTIYF.

The count of this clone is one. V and J are TRBV4-3 and TRBJ2-7, with D perhaps TRBD2 (5 bases). Looked up from germline, CDR1 is LGHNA and CDR2 is YSLEER. This CDR3 comprises 15 residues. Trimming removed 1 base at V and 3 bases at J, with 13 bases between. This CDR3 is CASSQARVGFYEQYF. The DNA of the CDR3 is TGCGCCAGCAGCCAAGCGAGGGTCGGTTTCTACGAGCAGTACTTC.

J is TRBJ2-3 and V is TRBV11-2; D may be TRBD2 (5 bases). CDR3 length: 14 amino acids. Germline-derived CDR1 and CDR2 are SGHAT and FQNNGV. Trimming left V 5 bases short and J 3 bases short, with 12 bases between. The CDR3 protein is CASSPVASTDTQYF. Written as DNA, the CDR3 is TGTGCCAGCAGCCCGGTAGCGTCGACAGATACGCAGTATTTT.

V gene TRBV7-9 combines with J gene TRBJ1-2, with 11 bases matching TRBD1. J gave up 13 bases and V 3 bases, and 7 bases lay outside the gene matches. The germline V gene encodes CDR1 SEHNR and CDR2 FQNEAQ (reference sequence). CDR3 size: 13 residues. CDR3 protein: CASSFRDRGSVTF. CDR3 nucleotides: TGTGCCAGCAGCTTTAGGGACAGGGGGTCGGTCACCTTC.

This rearrangement joins TRBV7-2 to TRBJ2-3, with TRBD1 matching over 10 bases. Looked up from germline, CDR1 is SGHTA and CDR2 is FQGNSA. The trim removed 5 bases at V and 4 bases at J, leaving 6 bases unmatched. This CDR3 is 15 amino acids long. The CDR3 sequence is CASSLTGTGADTQYF. The CDR3 region has the DNA TGTGCCAGCAGCCTGACCGGGACAGGGGCAGATACGCAGTATTTT.

The chain joins TRBV18 to TRBJ1-1; tentatively, D is TRBD1 (5 bases). CDR1 and CDR2 from the germline V gene are KGHSH and LQKENI. The CDR3 has 17 residues. V lost 2 bases, J lost 4 bases, and 20 bases lay in between. The CDR3 loop is CASSPTITGSRGTEAFF. DNA of the CDR3: TGTGCCAGCTCACCAACGATAACCGGATCAAGGGGCACTGAAGCTTTCTTT.

This clone was picked up a small number of times. The DNA for the CDR3 is TGTGCCAGCAGTGACCCAGGACAGGTCGGCACTGAAGCTTTCTTT. Translation gives CASSDPGQVGTEAFF. V gene TRBV6-1 combines with J gene TRBJ1-1; 7 bases are shared with TRBD1. This CDR3 spans 15 amino acids. V gave up 3 bases and J gave up 4 bases; unmatched junction bases: 8. Germline V lookup: CDR1 MNHNS, CDR2 SASEGT.

The rearrangement links TRBV6-1 to TRBJ2-7; no firm D call. CDR1 is MNHNS and CDR2 is SASEGT in the germline V gene. The CDR3 loop spans 15 amino acids. The germline V and J ends were trimmed by 1 base and 0 bases, with 10 bases remaining between them. The CDR3 loop reads CASSEGPASSYEQYF. The CDR3 region has the DNA TGTGCCAGCAGTGAAGGCCCTGCGAGCTCCTACGAGCAGTACTTC.

This chain joins TRBV12-5 and TRBJ2-1, with D possibly TRBD2 on 6 matching bases. The CDR3 has 16 amino acids. The germline CDR1 and CDR2 sequences are LGHNT and FRNRAP. The V and J ends lost 0 bases and 4 bases respectively, with 13 bases between them. CDR3 sequence: CASGLVLSREYNEQFF. The CDR3, as DNA: TGTGCTAGTGGTTTGGTACTGTCCCGGGAGTACAATGAGCAGTTCTTC.